Following are 7 T cell receptor beta chains from one sample sequenced in a study of cytomegalovirus exposure and HLA in healthy donors (dated by TCRdb to 2017 to 2019). Library generation was performed with the immunoSEQ multiplex PCR assay. For the multiplex PCR, a mixture combining 60 forward primers for TCR Vbeta segments and 13 reverse primers for TCR Jbeta segments was used. Entries here come from immuneACCESS through TCRdb and include only in-frame sequences with V and J called. Some clones fail to appear in such tables; in the studies checked, an unresolved V gene covers under half of the shortfall, and the cause of the remainder is unknown. Counted in this sample were 150,000 or so clones; roughly 73% of them appeared once. Clones ranked in the top ten supply 1.5% to 2% of the sample. Sequencing was performed on PBMCs. The source of these receptors is a woman in her late teens or twenties in good health and CMV-seronegative.

The V gene is TRBV7-2, the J gene TRBJ2-1, with 9 positions matching TRBD2. There are 15 residues in the CDR3. The V gene end was trimmed by 6 bases and the J gene end by 2 bases; junction bases not matched to a gene: 5. Germline V CDR1 and CDR2: SGHTA, FQGNSA. The CDR3 sequence: CASSWASGTYNEQFF. For the CDR3, the DNA is TGTGCCAGCAGTTGGGCTAGCGGGACCTACAATGAGCAGTTCTTC.

This clone was seen a single time. CDR3 in amino acids: CASSDSAGVTDEQFF. CDR3 bases: TGTGCCAGCAGTGATTCCGCGGGAGTAACGGATGAGCAGTTCTTC. The V and J genes are TRBV6-1 and TRBJ2-1, with 7 positions matching TRBD2. Losses at the gene ends were 3 bases for V and 8 bases for J; bases not matched to a gene: 10. CDR1 and CDR2 from the germline V gene are MNHNS and SASEGT. The CDR3 sequence is 15 residues long.

The genes are TRBV11-2 and TRBJ2-7; 8 bases line up with TRBD2. The germline V gene has CDR1 SGHAT and CDR2 FQNNGV. The CDR3 length is 15 residues. The V segment lost 5 bases and the J segment 7 bases; nucleotides outside the gene matches: 13. The CDR3 nucleotides are TGTGCCAGCAGCCCGCGATTAGCGGGATTGTGGGAGCAGTACGTC. Protein sequence: CASSPRLAGLWEQYV.

The rearrangement links TRBV2 to TRBJ2-3; no firm D call. The germline gives CDR1 SNHLY, CDR2 FYNNEI. The CDR3 has 14 amino acids. The V end lost 8 bases, the J end lost 0 bases, and 12 bases lay between the germline ends. The CDR3 reads CASRVSPSTDTQYF. The DNA for the CDR3 is TGTGCCAGCCGGGTCAGTCCCAGCACAGATACGCAGTATTTT. Combining the CDR3 with reference TRBV2 and TRBJ2-3 gives the whole variable domain EPEVTQTPSHQVTQMGQEVILRCVPISNHLYFYWYRQILGQKVEFLVSFYNNEISEKSEIFDDQFSVERPDGSNFTLKIRSTKLEDSAMYFCASRVSPSTDTQYFGPGTRLTVL.

V gene TRBV10-3 combines with J gene TRBJ1-2; 10 positions match TRBD1. Germline V lookup: CDR1 ENHRY, CDR2 SYGVKD. This CDR3 has 17 amino acids. The junction had 14 bases not matched to a gene; V was cut back by 6 bases and J by 4 bases. CDR3 protein: CAISPGQGGNGIYGYTF. DNA for the CDR3: TGTGCCATCAGCCCCGGACAGGGGGGGAACGGGATCTATGGCTACACCTTC.

The chain couples TRBV28 to TRBJ2-1; perhaps TRBD2 as D (7 bases). CDR1 MDHEN and CDR2 SYDVKM come from the germline V gene. This CDR3 region has 15 residues. V was clipped by 7 bases and J by 2 bases, with 15 bases between them. The CDR3 bases are TGTGCCAGCAACCTGGGGGGGCGGACCTACAATGAGCAGTTCTTC. It specifies CASNLGGRTYNEQFF.

This clone was counted a few times. The chain employs TRBV6-6 and TRBJ1-1; 8 bases agree with TRBD1. Trimming at V came to 2 bases and at J to 6 bases, leaving 8 bases not matched to a gene. The CDR3 has 15 amino acids. Germline CDR1 and CDR2: MNHNY and SVGAGI (reference sequence). DNA of the CDR3: TGTGCCAGCAGTTACCCGCGACAGGGGTTCGCTGAAGCTTTCTTT. Its protein is CASSYPRQGFAEAFF.